A single sample gave rise to the 32 T cell receptor beta chains below, sequenced in a study of response to subunit inactivated influenza vaccine. TCRdb re-called the RT-PCR reads through MiXCR, storing one row per CDR3 protein. This repertoire shows about 540,000 distinct CDR3 sequences, 13% to 15% found once; its top ten account for 11%. Specimen: PBMCs from blood, collected 11 to 12 days after vaccination. Receptor source: a man aged 45-60 years who received an inactivated influenza vaccine.

This clonotype has a count of ten or more. V is TRBV6-6 and J is TRBJ1-2; 12 bases are a match to TRBD1. The CDR3 covers 16 residues. Germline V gene sequence: CDR1 MNHNY, CDR2 SVGAGI (reference sequence). V gave up 0 bases and J gave up 8 bases; unmatched junction bases: 7. The DNA for the CDR3 is TGTGCCAGCAGTTACTCGACCGGGACAGGGGGCGGAGGCTACACCTTC. As protein: CASSYSTGTGGGGYTF.

This clonotype was observed a few times. V gene TRBV20-1 combines with J gene TRBJ2-7; 10 nucleotides align to TRBD1. The CDR3 is 13 amino acids. The trim removed 4 bases at V and 7 bases at J, leaving 7 bases unmatched. Germline CDR1 and CDR2: DFQATT and SNEGSKA (reference sequence). The CDR3 DNA reads TGCAGTGCTATCAGACAGGGGGCGCGGGAGCAGTACTTC. Translated: CSAIRQGAREQYF.

The genes are TRBV7-9 and TRBJ2-3, with D uncertain. V lost 5 bases and J 6 bases, leaving 12 bases between the germline ends. CDR3 size: 13 residues. Germline V lookup: CDR1 SEHNR, CDR2 FQNEAQ (reference sequence). CDR3 DNA: TGTGCCAGCAGCCCTCATCTTTCGGATACGCAGTATTTT. This sequence encodes CASSPHLSDTQYF.

This clonotype was detected only a few times. This sequence joins TRBV7-2 and TRBJ1-5; D call uncertain. Trimming left V 5 bases short and J 3 bases short, with 11 bases between. The CDR3 sequence is 14 residues long. Germline CDR1 and CDR2: SGHTA and FQGNSA. The CDR3 DNA follows: TGTGCCAGCAGCCCGGACGGCATCAATCAGCCCCAGCATTTT. Encoded protein: CASSPDGINQPQHF.

This clonotype was seen more than once but under ten times. V is TRBV20-1 and J is TRBJ1-5; 7 nucleotides align to TRBD1. Germline V CDR1 and CDR2: DFQATT, SNEGSKA (reference sequence). The CDR3 is made up of 15 amino acids. With V trimmed by 3 bases and J by 5 bases, 10 bases remained unmatched. DNA for the CDR3: TGCAGTGCTAGTGAGCAGGGGGGCTCTGATCAGCCCCAGCATTTT. It translates to CSASEQGGSDQPQHF.

This clonotype turned up a few times. V is TRBV29-1 and J is TRBJ2-5, with 8 bases that match TRBD2. This CDR3 has 12 amino acids. Trimming removed 5 bases from V and 7 bases from J; junction bases left unmatched: 6. From germline, CDR1 is SQVTM and CDR2 ANQGSEA. This CDR3 reads CSVQAGEVTQYF. DNA of the CDR3: TGCAGCGTTCAAGCGGGGGAGGTGACCCAGTACTTC.

The V call is TRBV28, the J call TRBJ2-1; 7 bases fit TRBD1. Germline values: CDR1 MDHEN, CDR2 SYDVKM. Losses at the gene ends were 6 bases for V and 4 bases for J; bases not matched to a gene: 3. The length of the CDR3 is 13 residues. CDR3 loop: CASRRQGYNEQFF. The CDR3 DNA reads TGTGCCAGCAGGCGACAGGGTTACAATGAGCAGTTCTTC.

This clonotype has a count of ten or more. This chain uses TRBV29-1 with TRBJ2-7; no clear D. V was trimmed by 4 bases and J by 1 base, leaving 8 bases between them. CDR1 SQVTM and CDR2 ANQGSEA come from the germline V gene. The CDR3 loop spans 12 amino acids. CDR3 residues: CSVVDGSYEQYF. In DNA form, the CDR3 reads TGCAGCGTTGTGGACGGGTCCTACGAGCAGTACTTC.

The chain combines TRBV4-3 with TRBJ2-2, with D perhaps TRBD2 (6 bases). The V end lost 0 bases, the J end lost 3 bases, and 14 bases lay between the germline ends. Germline lookup yields CDR1 LGHNA and CDR2 YSLEER. The CDR3 spans 17 residues. This chain's CDR3 is CASSQDRYRGDTGELFF. CDR3 DNA sequence: TGCGCCAGCAGCCAAGATCGATACCGCGGGGACACCGGGGAGCTGTTTTTT.

This clonotype was seen more than once but under ten times. This chain connects TRBV7-8 to TRBJ2-5; D is uncertain. The CDR3 runs to 16 residues. V gave up 1 base and J gave up 9 bases, with 21 bases separating them. The germline V gene has CDR1 SGHVS and CDR2 FQNEAQ. The CDR3 DNA reads as TGTGCCAGCAGCTTAGAAGGTTGGCAGGTCGGGCGGTCCCAGTACTTC. It translates to CASSLEGWQVGRSQYF.

Ten or more counts support this clonotype. The chain is built from TRBV10-3 and TRBJ1-2; TRBD1 matches 8 bases. V shed 6 bases and J 6 bases; nucleotides not matched to a gene: 9. Looked up from germline, CDR1 is ENHRY and CDR2 is SYGVKD. CDR3 size: 14 residues. This chain's CDR3 is CAISPRGPSDGYTF. CDR3 DNA: TGTGCCATCAGCCCCAGGGGGCCTTCGGATGGCTACACCTTC.

The chain carries TRBV4-3 and TRBJ2-3, with D maybe TRBD2 (6 bases). The CDR3 has 15 amino acids. Trimming stripped 4 bases from V and 4 bases from J, with 15 bases between. Per germline, CDR1 LGHNA and CDR2 YSLEER. CDR3 residues: CASSPIGGLADTQYF. The CDR3 DNA reads TGCGCCAGCAGCCCGATCGGGGGACTCGCAGATACGCAGTATTTT.

This clonotype has more than one count but fewer than ten. The chain couples TRBV12-3 or TRBV12-4 to TRBJ2-3, with D perhaps matching TRBD2 (6 bases). The CDR3 runs 15 residues. V shed 2 bases and J shed 2 bases, with 11 bases lying between them. CDR3 sequence reads: CASSLLAGFTDTQYF. CDR3 coding DNA: TGTGCCAGCAGTTTACTTGCGGGGTTCACAGATACGCAGTATTTT.

CDR3 residues: CASSSVRGAFHTGELFF. The CDR3 DNA reads TGTGCCAGCAGCTCTGTGCGGGGGGCGTTCCACACCGGGGAGCTGTTTTTT. The V and J genes are TRBV11-2 and TRBJ2-2; TRBD2 matches 8 bases. Germline V gives CDR1 SGHAT, CDR2 FQNNGV. V lost 4 bases and J lost 3; bases outside the gene matches: 10. The CDR3 sequence is 17 residues long.

This clonotype was counted only a few times. This rearrangement joins TRBV10-3 to TRBJ2-7; 12 bases are a match to TRBD2. CDR3 length equals 17 residues. Germline trimming cut 0 bases from V and 4 bases from J; bases unmatched to any gene: 7. CDR1 ENHRY and CDR2 SYGVKD come from the germline V gene. The CDR3 protein is CAISESTGLAGSYEQYF. CDR3 in DNA: TGTGCCATCAGTGAGTCCACTGGACTAGCGGGATCATACGAGCAGTACTTC.

V gene TRBV29-1 combines with J gene TRBJ1-2, with D perhaps TRBD1 (6 bases). V dropped 3 bases and J dropped 3 bases, with 14 bases sitting between them. There are 14 residues in the CDR3. Germline CDR1 SQVTM, CDR2 ANQGSEA. CDR3 bases: TGCAGCGTTGACGCAGGGGAGGTTTACTATGGCTACACCTTC. It codes for CSVDAGEVYYGYTF.

CDR3 DNA: TGTGCCAGCAGCGTAGGACCGGGCCAAGAGACCCAGTACTTC. Amino acid sequence: CASSVGPGQETQYF. The chain employs TRBV9 and TRBJ2-5; D remains unclear. V was pared by 0 bases and J by 1 base, with 7 bases between. Germline-derived CDR1 and CDR2 are SGDLS and YYNGEE. This CDR3 region has 14 residues.

In this sample, this clonotype turned up a few times. The chain links TRBV4-2 to TRBJ2-5, with unresolved D. The germline V gene has CDR1 LGHNA and CDR2 YNFKEQ. The CDR3 totals 13 residues. The V end was cut by 1 base, the J end by 6 bases, with 9 bases between. The CDR3 DNA is TGTGCCAGCAGCCAAGTTGGGGTTAAGACCCAGTACTTC. Its protein is CASSQVGVKTQYF.

The chain uses TRBV7-2 and TRBJ2-3; 9 nucleotides match TRBD1. Germline V gives CDR1 SGHTA, CDR2 FQGNSA. J lost 2 bases, V lost 4 bases, and 4 bases had no gene match. CDR3 length: 15 residues. CDR3 DNA: TGTGCCAGCAGCTCTTGGACAGGGGCCACAGATACGCAGTATTTT. Encoded protein: CASSSWTGATDTQYF.

This clonotype was observed a few times. This rearrangement joins TRBV2 to TRBJ2-5; D not certain. The CDR3 consists of 14 residues. Germline lookup yields CDR1 SNHLY and CDR2 FYNNEI. The V end was cut by 4 bases, the J end by 3 bases, with 12 bases between. The DNA of the CDR3 is TGTGCCAGCAGTGTAATCGGCAGGAAAGAGACCCAGTACTTC. Its protein is CASSVIGRKETQYF.

The chain carries TRBV7-8 and TRBJ2-1; 7 bases agree with TRBD2. From germline, CDR1 is SGHVS and CDR2 FQNEAQ. The CDR3 totals 14 residues. J lost 8 bases, V lost 1 base, and 5 bases had no gene match. The CDR3 region has the DNA TGTGCCAGCAGCTTAGATACTAGCGATCATGAGCAGTTCTTC. Protein: CASSLDTSDHEQFF.

This rearrangement joins TRBV24-1 to TRBJ2-3; D uncertain. The CDR3 consists of 11 residues. Germline CDR1 and CDR2: KGHDR and SFDVKD. Trimming removed 5 bases from V and 9 bases from J, with 8 bases in between. In DNA form, the CDR3 reads TGTGCCACCAGTGGACTCAACACGCAGTATTTT. This encodes CATSGLNTQYF.

The chain links TRBV12-3 or TRBV12-4 to TRBJ1-2; 9 nucleotides align to TRBD1. The CDR3 is 14 residues long. V gave up 1 base and J gave up 6 bases; unmatched junction bases: 3. Here the CDR3 reads CASSLGTGVDGYTF. The CDR3, as DNA: TGTGCCAGCAGTTTAGGGACAGGGGTGGATGGCTACACCTTC.

The sample holds a few counts of this clonotype. The gene calls are TRBV5-1 and TRBJ1-4; no clear D gene. Germline V gene lookup returns CDR1 SGHRS and CDR2 YFSETQ. Trimming left V 0 bases short and J 4 bases short, with 4 bases between. The CDR3 sequence is 13 residues long. The CDR3 here is CASSLGHNEKLFF. The CDR3 DNA follows: TGCGCCAGCAGCTTGGGACATAATGAAAAACTGTTTTTT.

The chain has TRBV20-1 and TRBJ2-3; D ambiguous. The germline CDR1 and CDR2 sequences are DFQATT and SNEGSKA (reference sequence). The length of the CDR3 is 13 residues. V dropped 3 bases and J dropped 2 bases, with 9 bases sitting between them. CDR3 in amino acids: CSASAYLTDTQYF. The CDR3 coding sequence is TGCAGTGCTAGCGCATACCTCACAGATACGCAGTATTTT.

The table lists this clonotype with a few counts. The V and J genes are TRBV20-1 and TRBJ2-1, with D possibly matching TRBD2 (5 bases). Germline loops: CDR1 DFQATT, CDR2 SNEGSKA (reference sequence). V was clipped by 1 base and J by 4 bases, with 8 bases between them. The CDR3 sequence is 13 residues long. CDR3 DNA: TGCAGTGCTAGAGTGGGAGCTTACAATGAGCAGTTCTTC. It encodes CSARVGAYNEQFF.

This clonotype was counted between two and nine times. The chain has TRBV28 and TRBJ2-1, with 9 bases that match TRBD2. This CDR3 spans 14 amino acids. Looked up from germline, CDR1 is MDHEN and CDR2 is SYDVKM. With V trimmed by 6 bases and J by 6 bases, 6 bases remained unmatched. The DNA for the CDR3 is TGTGCCAGCAGGAGATATAGCGGGAGCAATGAGCAGTTCTTC. Its translation is CASRRYSGSNEQFF.

This chain joins TRBV11-2 and TRBJ1-4; a possible D gene is TRBD1 (6 bases). The CDR3 totals 15 residues. CDR1 SGHAT and CDR2 FQNNGV come from the germline V gene. The V end was cut by 5 bases, the J end by 5 bases, with 15 bases between. The chain's CDR3 is CASSLRTAINEKLFF. The CDR3, as DNA: TGTGCCAGCAGCCTCCGGACAGCTATCAATGAAAAACTGTTTTTT.

This clonotype turned up a few times. This CDR3 reads CASSLPGTVQETQYF. The CDR3 DNA follows: TGTGCCAGCAGTTTACCCGGGACAGTCCAAGAGACCCAGTACTTC. This sequence joins TRBV28 and TRBJ2-5; 7 bases align to TRBD1. The V gene end was trimmed by 2 bases and the J gene end by 1 base; junction bases not matched to a gene: 4. This CDR3 region has 15 residues. CDR1 is MDHEN and CDR2 is SYDVKM in the germline V gene.

The genes are TRBV7-9 and TRBJ2-3; the match to TRBD2 covers 11 bases. Germline CDR1 and CDR2: SEHNR and FQNEAQ (reference sequence). V lost 7 bases to trimming and J lost 4 bases; unmatched junction nucleotides: 7. The CDR3 length is 15 residues. The CDR3 sequence is CASTPLAGGADTQYF. CDR3 DNA sequence: TGTGCCAGCACCCCCCTAGCGGGGGGAGCAGATACGCAGTATTTT.

In this sample, this clonotype turned up a few times. This chain connects TRBV10-2 to TRBJ1-5; D might be TRBD1 (6 bases). This CDR3 contains 14 residues. The ends were cut back, 7 bases at V and 0 bases at J, with 10 bases in the middle. In germline, CDR1 is WSHSY, CDR2 SAAADI. The CDR3 bases are TGCGCCAGCAAGGGGGTTAATAGCAATCAGCCCCAGCATTTT. Residues: CASKGVNSNQPQHF.

This clonotype was found many times. The CDR3 reads CSCLREGPGEQFF. The CDR3 DNA sequence: TGCAGCTGCCTGCGGGAGGGCCCCGGTGAGCAGTTCTTC. The chain is built from TRBV29-1 and TRBJ2-1; 9 nucleotides match TRBD2. Looked up from germline, CDR1 is SQVTM and CDR2 is ANQGSEA. This CDR3 region has 13 residues. The ends lost 8 bases at V and 9 bases at J; junction bases unmatched: 11.